One sample yielded the 14 T cell receptor beta chains listed below, sequenced in a study of T cells in Graves' hyperthyroidism and ophthalmopathy. RNA transcripts were the template for amplifying TCR beta CDR3 regions. A set of HTBI primers served as the primers for a first-round RT-PCR of the TCR CDR3. TCRdb reprocessed the multiplex PCR reads with MiXCR, giving one entry per CDR3 protein. The data show 450,000 to 600,000 distinct CDR3 sequences, 15% to 20% seen once. The sample consisted of blood. The receptors were gathered from a man aged 40-49 years with Graves' ophthalmopathy.

In this sample, this clonotype turned up a few times. The rearrangement joins TRBV19 to TRBJ1-1; a weak D match, TRBD1 (6 bases). Per germline, CDR1 LNHDA and CDR2 SQIVND (reference sequence). The CDR3 covers 15 residues. Trimming cost V 4 bases and J 3 bases, with 15 bases left between them. CDR3 in DNA: TGTGCCAGTAGTAGCCCTCGGGGGGCGGACACTGAAGCTTTCTTT. It codes for CASSSPRGADTEAFF.

This clonotype was detected many times. This chain joins TRBV7-3 and TRBJ2-3; D perhaps matches TRBD2 (6 bases). V was clipped by 9 bases and J by 6 bases, with 19 bases between them. This CDR3 is built from 14 residues. In germline, CDR1 is SGHTA, CDR2 FQGTGA. DNA for the CDR3: TGTGCCAGGAGGGTAGCGGATTCCCAGGATACGCAGTATTTT. As protein: CARRVADSQDTQYF. The full variable domain, rest sourced from reference TRBV7-3 and TRBJ2-3, is GAGVSQTPSNKVTEKGKYVELRCDPISGHTALYWYRQSLGQGPEFLIYFQGTGAADDSGLPNDRFFAVRPEGSVSTLKIQRTERGDSAVYLCARRVADSQDTQYFGPGTRLTVL.

The chain has TRBV29-1 and TRBJ2-2; D ambiguous. CDR3 length: 13 amino acids. The V end was cut by 7 bases, the J end by 5 bases, with 14 bases between. Germline V gene sequence: CDR1 SQVTM, CDR2 ANQGSEA. The CDR3: CSASQTQTGELFF. CDR3 nucleotides: TGCAGCGCCTCCCAAACGCAGACCGGGGAGCTGTTTTTT.

This clonotype appeared a few times. V is TRBV9 and J is TRBJ1-3; D call uncertain. There are 14 residues in the CDR3. Germline V gives CDR1 SGDLS, CDR2 YYNGEE. Trimming removed 0 bases at V and 2 bases at J, with 6 bases between. CDR3 sequence: CASSVEDAGNTIYF. CDR3 sequence (DNA): TGTGCCAGCAGCGTAGAAGACGCTGGAAACACCATATATTTT.

The table lists this clonotype with many counts. V usage is TRBV7-2 and J usage is TRBJ2-5; 7 bases are a match to TRBD2. The junction had 7 bases not matched to a gene; V was cut back by 2 bases and J by 1 base. This CDR3 has 16 residues. The germline V gene has CDR1 SGHTA and CDR2 FQGNSA. CDR3 amino acids: CASSLPGLTPQETQYF. The CDR3, as DNA: TGTGCCAGCAGCTTACCGGGACTAACACCCCAAGAGACCCAGTACTTC.

The chain employs TRBV19 and TRBJ2-3; D might be TRBD2 (8 bases). V shed 9 bases and J shed 1 base, with 17 bases lying between them. The CDR3 totals 15 residues. Germline CDR1 reads LNHDA; CDR2 reads SQIVND (reference sequence). CDR3 amino acids: CARRRGRGGTDTQYF. DNA of the CDR3: TGTGCCAGGCGAAGGGGGCGGGGGGGCACAGATACGCAGTATTTT.

In its sample, this clonotype was seen a few times. V and J are TRBV4-3 and TRBJ1-4; D call uncertain. Trimming shortened V by 0 bases and J by 7 bases, and 12 bases separated the two germline ends. The CDR3 totals 15 residues. Germline lookup yields CDR1 LGHNA and CDR2 YSLEER. Here the CDR3 DNA reads TGCGCCAGCAGCCAAGATGAAGGGAGAGGTGAAAAACTGTTTTTT. It translates to CASSQDEGRGEKLFF.

This clonotype has a count of ten or more. The V gene is TRBV11-2, the J gene TRBJ2-5, with 7 bases identical to TRBD1. The germline CDR1 and CDR2 sequences are SGHAT and FQNNGV. V shed 5 bases and J 1 base; nucleotides not matched to a gene: 4. The CDR3 runs to 14 residues. The CDR3 DNA reads TGTGCCAGCAGCCAAGGGACAGTCCAAGAGACCCAGTACTTC. Translating it yields CASSQGTVQETQYF.

With regard to this clonotype: At one end, the junction sequence differs from germline, possibly due to a read error. Here the CDR3 reads CASSFGQANTEASF. CDR3 bases: TGTGCCAGCAGCTTTGGACAGGCGAACACTGAAGCTTCCTTT. The rearrangement joins TRBV7-6 to TRBJ1-1; 7 bases are shared with TRBD1. Germline assignment: CDR1 SGHVS and CDR2 FNYEAQ. CDR3 size: 14 residues.

The chain carries TRBV7-2 and TRBJ2-4; 9 nucleotides agree with TRBD2. The V segment lost 2 bases and the J segment 8 bases; nucleotides outside the gene matches: 10. CDR1 is SGHTA, CDR2 FQGNSA, per germline. CDR3 length equals 16 residues. The CDR3 nucleotides read TGTGCCAGCAGCTTATGGGTAGCGGGGGCTCGGGACATTCAGTACTTC. Translating gives CASSLWVAGARDIQYF.

The chain has TRBV29-1 and TRBJ2-7; D is ambiguous. The CDR3 loop spans 12 amino acids. The V end lost 5 bases, the J end lost 6 bases, and 14 bases lay between the germline ends. CDR1 is SQVTM, CDR2 ANQGSEA, per germline. CDR3 bases: TGCAGCGTTCCTAGGGTAGATGGCGAGCAGTACTTC. It specifies CSVPRVDGEQYF.

The table lists this clonotype with a few counts. The gene calls are TRBV9 and TRBJ1-1; tentative D call: TRBD1 (6 bases). Germline V gene data show CDR1 as SGDLS and CDR2 as YYNGEE. CDR3 length: 14 residues. Trimming took off 0 bases at V and 5 bases at J, with 11 bases between the two ends. For the CDR3, the DNA is TGTGCCAGCAGCGTAGGGGGGGGGCGTACTGAAGCTTTCTTT. The encoded protein is CASSVGGGRTEAFF.

This clonotype was counted ten times or more. The V and J genes are TRBV28 and TRBJ2-7, with 7 bases aligning to TRBD1. J was trimmed by 2 bases and V by 6 bases; bases with no gene match: 4. The CDR3 loop spans 13 amino acids. CDR1 and CDR2 (germline): MDHEN, SYDVKM. The CDR3: CASREGGPYEQYF. The CDR3 bases are TGTGCCAGCAGGGAAGGGGGCCCCTACGAGCAGTACTTC.

There are many counts of this clonotype. The rearrangement links TRBV5-1 to TRBJ2-3; perhaps TRBD1 as D (5 bases). V was cut by 0 bases and J by 2 bases, with 10 bases left in between. The CDR3 sequence is 15 residues long. Germline-derived CDR1 and CDR2 are SGHRS and YFSETQ. CDR3 DNA: TGCGCCAGCAGCTTGGCCCAGGGTATCACAGATACGCAGTATTTT. This gives the protein CASSLAQGITDTQYF.